This T cell receptor beta chain was recovered during a study of molecular identifiers for immune sequencing clone quantification. Study summary: The replicate experiment used RNA from 20,000 or 100,000 naive CD8 cells. This RNA was split into five aliquots, and four of them were sequenced. The study, taken as a whole, reports: Molecules of identical TCR sharing a barcode could underestimate highly expanded clone sizes.

Sorting was used to obtain naive CD8 T cells (CD8+CD4-CCR7+CD45RA+). This clonotype was seen many times. Its specificity is not known. J gave up 9 bases and V 6 bases, and 8 bases lay outside the gene matches. The germline gives CDR1 LGHDT, CDR2 YNNKEL (reference sequence). The CDR3 runs 13 residues. Previously reported methods and listed TCR primers produced the bulk TCR libraries. One entry per CDR3 protein results from TCRdb running MiXCR on the PCR reads. The data show approximately 550,000 distinct CDR3 sequences, around a fifth seen once. This sequence originates from a human donor in good health. Some libraries in this study had Jurkat cell RNA spiked in. The rearrangement uses TRBV3-1 and TRBJ2-7; 10 nucleotides match TRBD2. Sequences were obtained from naive CD8+ T cells from blood, with Jurkat cell RNA spiked in. The subset: FACS-sorted CD8+CD4-CCR7+CD45RA+ naive T cells. In DNA form, the CDR3 reads TGTGCCAGCAGACTTGGACTAGCGGTTCGGCAGTACTTC. Amino acid sequence: CASRLGLAVRQYF.